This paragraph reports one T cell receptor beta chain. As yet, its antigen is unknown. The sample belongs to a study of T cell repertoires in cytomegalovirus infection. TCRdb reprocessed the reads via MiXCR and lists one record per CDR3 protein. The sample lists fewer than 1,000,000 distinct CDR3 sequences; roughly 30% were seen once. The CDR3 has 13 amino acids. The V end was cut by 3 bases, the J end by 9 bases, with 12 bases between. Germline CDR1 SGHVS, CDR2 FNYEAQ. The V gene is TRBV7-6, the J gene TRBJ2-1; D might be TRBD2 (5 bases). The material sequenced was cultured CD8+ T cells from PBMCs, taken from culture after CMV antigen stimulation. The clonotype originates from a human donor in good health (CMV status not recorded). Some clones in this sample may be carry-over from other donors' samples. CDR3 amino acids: CASSLPGMIEQFF. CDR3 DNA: TGTGCCAGCAGCTTGCCGGGGATGATTGAGCAGTTCTTC.